This T cell receptor (beta chain) was observed in a study of T cell responses to AZD1222 COVID-19 vaccine. This clone has a handful of counts. Its antigen is unknown. Study outcomes and limitations: White British people made up most donors, females outnumbered males, and clonal diversity was possibly underestimated. Repertoires were obtained solely post-peak T cell response.

Sequencing was performed with immunoSEQ multiplex PCR; in TCRdb, only in-frame clones are kept and a portion is missing. Of under 130,000 clones detected, more than 75% appear once; the ten largest clones hold 4.5% to 6%. The CDR3 runs 15 residues. Trimming pared 5 bases from V and 6 bases from J, leaving 16 bases between. CDR1 is MNHEY, CDR2 SVGEGT, per germline. The rearrangement uses TRBV6-2 or TRBV6-3 and TRBJ1-4; D may be TRBD1 (5 bases). The source material was peripheral blood, sampled on day 0 of AZD1222 vaccination. The receptor was derived from an adult in good health. Here the CDR3 DNA reads TGTGCCAGCAGTCGCCGGGGGACGGGAGATGAAAAACTGTTTTTT. Amino acid sequence: CASSRRGTGDEKLFF.